This entry lists 4 T cell receptor beta chains sequenced from one sample in a study of control samples from healthy donors and cancer patients. Method: immunoSEQ multiplex PCR; TCRdb's copy keeps in-frame clones and lacks some. The table has some 140,000 clones, roughly 90% seen once. The sequenced sample consisted of blood. These receptors were obtained from a man aged 25-45 years in good health.

The J gene is TRBJ2-7, the V gene TRBV5-1; TRBD2 matches 11 bases. Unmatched junction bases numbered 4, after V lost 4 bases and J lost 4 bases. Germline V gene data show CDR1 as SGHRS and CDR2 as YFSETQ. CDR3 length: 14 residues. The CDR3: CASSITSGSYEQYF. CDR3 coding DNA: TGCGCCAGCAGCATAACTAGCGGGAGTTACGAGCAGTACTTC.

This clone has a handful of counts. The chain recombines TRBV28 with TRBJ2-7; 7 positions agree with TRBD1. Losses at the gene ends were 8 bases for V and 5 bases for J; bases not matched to a gene: 3. This CDR3 contains 11 residues. Germline-derived CDR1 and CDR2 are MDHEN and SYDVKM. CDR3 sequence reads: CASRQGDEQYF. The CDR3 DNA sequence: TGTGCCAGCCGACAGGGCGACGAGCAGTACTTC.

The V and J genes are TRBV19 and TRBJ1-1; D ambiguous. Germline CDR1 LNHDA, CDR2 SQIVND (reference sequence). V shed 6 bases and J shed 6 bases, with 11 bases lying between them. The CDR3 totals 12 residues. For the CDR3, the DNA is TGTGCCAGTAGCAGAGGGAGCTCTGAAGCTTTCTTT. It specifies CASSRGSSEAFF.

The chain couples TRBV5-6 to TRBJ2-7, with TRBD1 identical over 11 bases. Germline V CDR1 and CDR2: SGHDT, YYEEEE. CDR3 length: 17 residues. V shed 4 bases, J shed 2 bases, and the junction held 11 bases outside the gene matches. The CDR3 is CASSRTRRDRGTYEQYF. In DNA, the CDR3 is TGTGCCAGCAGCCGAACGCGCCGGGACAGGGGGACCTACGAGCAGTACTTC.